The 24 T cell receptor beta chains in this list originate from one sample, sequenced in a study of T cells in Graves' hyperthyroidism and ophthalmopathy. The CDR3 regions of TCR beta were amplified from RNA transcripts. HTBI primers were employed in a first-round RT-PCR of the TCR CDR3. Via MiXCR, TCRdb re-called the multiplex PCR reads, giving one row per CDR3 protein. The profile covers about 360,000 distinct CDR3 sequences, with 13% appearing a single time and around 9.2% taken by the ten largest. Sample: blood. The receptors stem from a woman aged 18-29 years with Graves' hyperthyroidism.

V usage is TRBV5-6 and J usage is TRBJ1-5, with unresolved D. The V end was cut by 0 bases, the J end by 2 bases, with 15 bases between. Germline CDR1 and CDR2: SGHDT and YYEEEE. This CDR3 spans 17 amino acids. CDR3 region: CASSLGGGNAGNQPQHF. The CDR3, as DNA: TGTGCCAGCAGCTTGGGGGGAGGCAACGCGGGCAATCAGCCCCAGCATTTT.

The chain has TRBV9 and TRBJ2-4; 10 bases are a match to TRBD2. The CDR3 covers 15 residues. Germline values: CDR1 SGDLS, CDR2 YYNGEE. The junction had 8 bases not matched to a gene; V was cut back by 3 bases and J by 8 bases. CDR3 in amino acids: CASSGPSGRRYIQYF. CDR3 in DNA: TGTGCCAGCAGCGGCCCTAGCGGGAGACGGTACATTCAGTACTTC.

Ten or more counts support this clonotype. The chain recombines TRBV12-3 or TRBV12-4 with TRBJ2-1; the D is unclear. V lost 1 base and J lost 6, with 19 bases in between. The CDR3 is made up of 17 amino acids. The CDR3 DNA reads as TGTGCCAGCAGTTTAGAGTCTCCGTGGCGCCGCCGCAATGAGCAGTTCTTC. Translating it yields CASSLESPWRRRNEQFF.

This clonotype was seen at least ten times. V and J are TRBV10-3 and TRBJ1-2; the match to TRBD1 covers 7 bases. This CDR3 comprises 13 residues. Germline-derived CDR1 and CDR2 are ENHRY and SYGVKD. Trimming took 6 bases from V and 2 from J; bases not matched to a gene: 3. CDR3: CAISRDSNYGYTF. Written as DNA, the CDR3 is TGTGCCATCAGCCGGGACAGCAACTATGGCTACACCTTC.

The sample holds many counts of this clonotype. The chain uses TRBV6-1 and TRBJ2-5; TRBD1 aligns across 7 bases. Germline V gene data show CDR1 as MNHNS and CDR2 as SASEGT. This CDR3 is 16 amino acids long. J was trimmed by 1 base and V by 3 bases; bases with no gene match: 8. The DNA of the CDR3 is TGTGCCAGCAGTGACCTCCACAGGGGCCCCCAAGAGACCCAGTACTTC. It codes for CASSDLHRGPQETQYF.

Ten or more counts support this clonotype. V is TRBV12-3 or TRBV12-4 and J is TRBJ2-1, with D uncertain. The CDR3 runs to 14 residues. The V end was cut by 3 bases, the J end by 12 bases, with 18 bases between. CDR3 in amino acids: CASSFQWGTLGQFF. The CDR3 DNA reads TGTGCCAGCAGTTTCCAATGGGGAACTTTGGGGCAGTTCTTC.

This clonotype was observed many times. The chain joins TRBV6-1 to TRBJ1-1, with 9 positions matching TRBD1. CDR3 length equals 13 residues. V shed 8 bases and J 1 base; nucleotides not matched to a gene: 2. The germline V gene has CDR1 MNHNS and CDR2 SASEGT. The CDR3 protein is CASGDRENTEAFF. The CDR3 DNA reads as TGTGCCAGCGGGGACAGGGAGAACACTGAAGCTTTCTTT.

This sequence joins TRBV20-1 and TRBJ2-5; TRBD2 matches at 10 bases. The germline V gene encodes CDR1 DFQATT and CDR2 SNEGSKA (reference sequence). The CDR3 has 15 residues. The junction had 10 bases not matched to a gene; V was cut back by 5 bases and J by 4 bases. The CDR3 DNA reads TGCAGTGCTCGTGCCCTAGCGGGGGCCTTAGAGACCCAGTACTTC. Encoded protein: CSARALAGALETQYF.

The CDR3 nucleotides read TGTGCCAGCAGCGCTGACCTGGACAGGGGGGCATTTGAGACCCAGTACTTC. This codes for CASSADLDRGAFETQYF. The chain links TRBV9 to TRBJ2-5; 10 bases line up with TRBD1. J was trimmed by 5 bases and V by 3 bases; bases with no gene match: 13. CDR1 and CDR2 (germline): SGDLS, YYNGEE. This CDR3 region has 17 residues. Filled out from reference TRBV9 and TRBJ2-5, the complete variable domain reads DSGVTQTPKHLITATGQRVTLRCSPRSGDLSVYWYQQSLDQGLQFLIQYYNGEERAKGNILERFSAQQFPDLHSELNLSSLELGDSALYFCASSADLDRGAFETQYFGPGTRLLVL.

This clonotype was seen at least ten times. J is TRBJ1-2 and V is TRBV14; D remains ambiguous. V dropped 4 bases and J dropped 4 bases, with 7 bases sitting between them. The CDR3 runs 12 residues. Germline CDR1 SGHDN, CDR2 FVKESK. DNA for the CDR3: TGTGCCAGCAGCCCGAACCTCTATGGCTACACCTTC. This codes for CASSPNLYGYTF. The full variable domain, in which reference TRBV14 and TRBJ1-2 provide the parts outside the CDR3, is EAGVTQFPSHSVIEKGQTVTLRCDPISGHDNLYWYRRVMGKEIKFLLHFVKESKQDESGMPNNRFLAERTGGTYSTLKVQPAELEDSGVYFCASSPNLYGYTFGSGTRLTVV.

This clonotype was picked up many times. The chain links TRBV27 to TRBJ1-1; maybe TRBD1 (6 bases). Germline V CDR1 and CDR2: MNHEY, SMNVEV (reference sequence). V gave up 6 bases and J gave up 3 bases, with 17 bases separating them. This CDR3 has 15 residues. CDR3 region: CASSLFFAGDTEAFF. The CDR3 DNA is TGTGCCAGCAGCCTGTTCTTTGCAGGGGACACTGAAGCTTTCTTT.

This clonotype has more than one count but fewer than ten. The chain couples TRBV7-3 to TRBJ2-3, with 8 bases aligning to TRBD2. Trimming took 5 bases from V and 4 from J; bases not matched to a gene: 11. The CDR3 sequence is 16 residues long. Germline lookup yields CDR1 SGHTA and CDR2 FQGTGA. The chain's CDR3 is CASSITRGGPADTQYF. The CDR3 bases are TGTGCCAGCAGCATCACCCGGGGGGGGCCGGCAGATACGCAGTATTTT. Based on the CDR3 plus reference TRBV7-3 and TRBJ2-3, the full variable domain is GAGVSQTPSNKVTEKGKYVELRCDPISGHTALYWYRQSLGQGPEFLIYFQGTGAADDSGLPNDRFFAVRPEGSVSTLKIQRTERGDSAVYLCASSITRGGPADTQYFGPGTRLTVL.

This clonotype was picked up many times. V gene TRBV20-1 combines with J gene TRBJ1-1; the D is unclear. Germline values: CDR1 DFQATT, CDR2 SNEGSKA (reference sequence). The length of the CDR3 is 13 residues. V was trimmed by 6 bases and J by 0 bases, leaving 11 bases between them. CDR3 in DNA: TGCAGTGCCCCGGGCAGTATGAACACTGAAGCTTTCTTT. It specifies CSAPGSMNTEAFF.

This clonotype was detected only a few times. This sequence may be a read error, since a much larger clone differs from it by one base. This CDR3 reads CSVVRDGDRVNEQFF. CDR3 nucleotide sequence: TGCAGCGTTGTGCGCGACGGTGACAGGGTTAATGAGCAGTTCTTC. This chain uses TRBV29-1 with TRBJ2-1, with 7 bases lining up with TRBD1. J was trimmed by 7 bases and V by 4 bases; bases with no gene match: 13. This CDR3 comprises 15 residues. Germline V CDR1 and CDR2: SQVTM, ANQGSEA.

The genes are TRBV6-1 and TRBJ2-2; D is uncertain. V was shortened by 6 bases and J by 2 bases, with 4 bases between the two germline ends. Germline V lookup: CDR1 MNHNS, CDR2 SASEGT. This CDR3 has 12 amino acids. CDR3 DNA: TGTGCCAGCAGACCAAACACCGGGGAGCTGTTTTTT. Amino acid sequence: CASRPNTGELFF.

This clonotype showed up many times. The J gene is TRBJ2-5, the V gene TRBV20-1, with 9 positions matching TRBD2. This CDR3 has 16 amino acids. The V gene's germline CDR1 is DFQATT and CDR2 SNEGSKA (reference sequence). V lost 3 bases to trimming and J lost 2 bases; unmatched junction nucleotides: 10. DNA for the CDR3: TGCAGTGCTAGTCGGCCTAGCGGGGCGGAGCAAGAGACCCAGTACTTC. Its protein product is CSASRPSGAEQETQYF.

This rearrangement joins TRBV20-1 to TRBJ2-3, with TRBD2 matching 13 bases. The germline gives CDR1 DFQATT, CDR2 SNEGSKA (reference sequence). V lost 3 bases, J lost 6 bases, and 6 bases stayed unmatched. CDR3 size: 15 residues. The CDR3 protein is CSARKLAGGGDTQYF. The DNA for the CDR3 is TGCAGTGCTAGGAAACTAGCGGGAGGGGGTGATACGCAGTATTTT.

This clonotype was counted at least ten times. This chain uses TRBV27 with TRBJ1-2; D is possibly TRBD1 (6 bases). V dropped 6 bases and J dropped 6 bases, with 14 bases sitting between them. The CDR3 runs 13 residues. The germline CDR1 and CDR2 sequences are MNHEY and SMNVEV (reference sequence). Here the CDR3 reads CASSRGPGNGYTF. CDR3 nucleotide sequence: TGTGCCAGCAGCAGGGGCCCAGGGAATGGCTACACCTTC.

This clonotype was found many times. The chain combines TRBV7-2 with TRBJ1-6; 7 bases are a match to TRBD1. Looked up from germline, CDR1 is SGHTA and CDR2 is FQGNSA. The CDR3 is 14 amino acids. The junction had 8 bases not matched to a gene; V was cut back by 5 bases and J by 10 bases. The CDR3 loop is CASSPLQGFSPLHF. In DNA, the CDR3 is TGTGCCAGCAGCCCATTACAGGGGTTCTCACCCCTCCACTTT.

This clonotype appeared many times. The chain has TRBV3-1 and TRBJ1-6; tentative D call: TRBD1 (5 bases). The germline V gene has CDR1 LGHDT and CDR2 YNNKEL (reference sequence). The CDR3 length is 15 residues. V was clipped by 3 bases and J by 10 bases, with 16 bases between them. This CDR3 is CASSHPGTLASPLHF. CDR3 DNA: TGTGCCAGCAGCCATCCTGGGACCCTCGCATCACCCCTCCACTTT.

In this sample, this clonotype turned up a few times. The chain carries TRBV6-1 and TRBJ1-3; D is perhaps TRBD1 (5 bases). Per germline, CDR1 MNHNS and CDR2 SASEGT. This CDR3 is 15 amino acids long. Trimming shortened V by 6 bases and J by 4 bases, and 16 bases separated the two germline ends. The CDR3 region is CASSQAQGEGNTIYF. CDR3 DNA sequence: TGTGCCAGCAGCCAGGCCCAGGGAGAAGGAAACACCATATATTTT.

This clonotype was seen at least ten times. The rearrangement links TRBV7-9 to TRBJ2-1; D tentatively fits TRBD1 or TRBD2 (5 bases each). The ends were cut back, 5 bases at V and 3 bases at J, with 17 bases in the middle. CDR3 length: 16 amino acids. Germline V CDR1 and CDR2: SEHNR, FQNEAQ (reference sequence). CDR3 amino acids: CASSHMGTMDYNEQFF. DNA of the CDR3: TGTGCCAGCAGCCACATGGGGACCATGGACTACAATGAGCAGTTCTTC. The whole variable domain, remainder taken from reference TRBV7-9 and TRBJ2-1, is DTGVSQNPRHKITKRGQNVTFRCDPISEHNRLYWYRQTLGQGPEFLTYFQNEAQLEKSRLLSDRFSAERPKGSFSTLEIQRTEQGDSAMYLCASSHMGTMDYNEQFFGPGTRLTVL.

This clonotype was found many times. This chain connects TRBV12-3 or TRBV12-4 to TRBJ2-7, with D possibly matching TRBD2 (6 bases). The CDR3 is made up of 12 amino acids. V was pared by 5 bases and J by 9 bases, with 14 bases between. The CDR3 loop reads CASSPDLRGQYF. The CDR3 DNA follows: TGTGCCAGCAGTCCGGACCTGCGGGGGCAGTACTTC.

Ten or more counts support this clonotype. CDR3 protein: CSVEDPFTGLNYGYTF. For the CDR3, the DNA is TGCAGCGTTGAAGACCCCTTTACGGGTTTGAACTATGGCTACACCTTC. This rearrangement joins TRBV29-1 to TRBJ1-2; the D is unclear. Germline V gene lookup returns CDR1 SQVTM and CDR2 ANQGSEA. CDR3 size: 16 residues. V was pared by 0 bases and J by 2 bases, with 16 bases between.